This T cell receptor (beta chain) stems from a study of blood T cell repertoires in COVID-19. Overall study context: Samples of COVID-19 (acute and convalescent) were obtained from the United States, Italy and Spain. From T cells, B-cell-depleted T cells, or PBMCs came the material, which was cDNA or gDNA.

There are 14 residues in the CDR3. Losses at the gene ends were 4 bases for V and 8 bases for J; bases not matched to a gene: 8. In germline, CDR1 is SGHRS, CDR2 YFSETQ. In the original workflow: The assay estimated nucleated cells by amplifying reference gene primers. This table comes from immunoSEQ multiplex PCR, and its TCRdb copy is limited to in-frame clones, with some not included. V and J calls and clone size are copied from that table; D and trimming were computed from the DNA. The repertoire includes 90,000 to 120,000 clones, more than 70% of them detected once, and roughly 4.3% sits in the top ten.

This clonotype was obtained from an older man with acute or convalescent COVID-19. The V call is TRBV5-1, the J call TRBJ2-1; 8 nucleotides agree with TRBD1. Sequencing was performed on peripheral blood. The DNA for the CDR3 is TGCGCCAGCAGCCGGACAGGGCAAACGGATGAGCAGTTCTTC. Protein product: CASSRTGQTDEQFF. Looking up the rest from reference TRBV5-1 and TRBJ2-1 gives the full variable domain: KAGVTQTPRYLIKTRGQQVTLSCSPISGHRSVSWYQQTPGQGLQFLFEYFSETQRNKGNFPGRFSGRQFSNSRSEMNVSTLELGDSALYLCASSRTGQTDEQFFGPGTRLTVL.